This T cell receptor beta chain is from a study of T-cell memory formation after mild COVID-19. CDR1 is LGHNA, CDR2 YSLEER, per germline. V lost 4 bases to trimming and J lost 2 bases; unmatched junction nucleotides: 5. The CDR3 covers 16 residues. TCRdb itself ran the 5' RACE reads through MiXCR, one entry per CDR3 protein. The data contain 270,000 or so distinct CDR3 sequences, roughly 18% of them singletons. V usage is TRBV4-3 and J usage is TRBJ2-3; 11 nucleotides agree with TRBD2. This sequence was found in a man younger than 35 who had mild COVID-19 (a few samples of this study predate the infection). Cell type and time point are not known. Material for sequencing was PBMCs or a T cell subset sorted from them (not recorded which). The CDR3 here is CASSLGLAEITDTQYF. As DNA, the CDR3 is TGCGCCAGCAGCCTGGGACTAGCGGAGATCACAGATACGCAGTATTTT.